This is a list of T cell receptor beta chains from one sample in a study of spatial heterogeneity in lung cancer. TCRdb reprocessed the 5' RACE reads via MiXCR and lists one record per CDR3 protein. This repertoire shows just over 8,000 distinct CDR3 sequences, 9.6% found once; its top ten account for 12%. Source: lung tumor tissue, taken at surgery. The receptors here all came from a male donor with early-stage non-small cell lung cancer. Both conserved end residues are part of each CDR3. The D gene is left open where the match is weak. Size values are once, few and many counts, or a class for expanded clones, and some rows have none.

j_gene,d_gene,abundance,v_gene,CDR3nt,CDR3aa
TRBJ2-5,TRBD1,many,TRBV19,TGTGCCAGTAGTTTCCACAGGGGTTTGGAGACCCAGTACTTC,CASSFHRGLETQYF
TRBJ2-5,TRBD2,many,TRBV10-2,TGCGCCAGCAGTGAGGGGGGTAGCGGGGTCCAAGAGACCCAGTACTTC,CASSEGGSGVQETQYF
TRBJ2-3,TRBD2,many,TRBV6-5,TGTGCCAGCAGTTTGAGCGGGGCTAGCACAGATACGCAGTATTTT,CASSLSGASTDTQYF
TRBJ2-2,.,many,TRBV20-1,TGCAGTGCTAGGTCTTGGGTTGGATTATCCACCGGGGAGCTGTTTTTT,CSARSWVGLSTGELFF
TRBJ1-5,.,many,TRBV12-5,TGTGCTAGTGGTTTGTCAGCGATTCAGCCCCAGCATTTT,CASGLSAIQPQHF
TRBJ1-2,.,many,TRBV30,TGTGCCTCACAGGGAAACTATGGCTACACCTTC,CASQGNYGYTF
TRBJ1-1,.,many,TRBV6-6,TGTGCCAGCAGTGCGACACCCGGGAACACTGAAGCTTTCTTT,CASSATPGNTEAFF
TRBJ2-1,.,many,TRBV11-2,TGTGCCTCCCAAGGGATCCTTTTGGACAATGAGCAGTTCTTC,CASQGILLDNEQFF
TRBJ1-5,TRBD1,many,TRBV19,TGTGCCAGTAGTACGCCGGGACAGGTTCAGCCCCAGCATTTT,CASSTPGQVQPQHF
TRBJ1-1,.,many,TRBV30,TGTGCCTGGAGTGAGGGTGCAGGGGCGGGGAACACTGAAGCTTTCTTT,CAWSEGAGAGNTEAFF
TRBJ1-4,.,many,TRBV28,TGTGCCAGCAGTTCCCGACCCTACCGGGCCCCTAATGAAAAACTGTTTTTT,CASSSRPYRAPNEKLFF
TRBJ1-1,.,many,TRBV7-3,TGTGCCAGCAGCTCAAACAGACAGGATAAGGCTTTCTTT,CASSSNRQDKAFF
TRBJ1-4,.,medium-sized,TRBV12-5,TGTGCTAGTGTTCCCTTCGGAGGAGGGGTTGACGAAAAACTGTTTTTT,CASVPFGGGVDEKLFF
TRBJ1-1,.,.,TRBV28,TGTGCCAGCAGCAACGGACAGAAGAACACTGAAGCTTTCTTT,CASSNGQKNTEAFF
TRBJ2-5,TRBD2,many,TRBV28,TGTGCCAGCAGTTCCCTAGCGGGAGAAGAGACCCAGTACTTC,CASSSLAGEETQYF
TRBJ1-5,TRBD1,medium-sized,TRBV6-1,TGTGCCAGCAGTGTACAGGGGCAGCATCAGCCCCAGCATTTT,CASSVQGQHQPQHF
TRBJ2-4,TRBD2,many,TRBV9,TGTGCCAGCAGCGCAACCATATCTAGACTAGCGGGAGACATTCAGTACTTC,CASSATISRLAGDIQYF
TRBJ1-2,.,few,TRBV2,TGTGCCACCGCGTCCTCATTCTATGGCTACACCTTC,CATASSFYGYTF
TRBJ2-2,.,many,TRBV12-3/TRBV12-4,TGTGCCAGCAGTCACAAGGGACCCGAGCTGTTTTTT,CASSHKGPELFF
TRBJ1-2,.,many,TRBV28,TGTGCCAGCGGGCTAACAGGGAGCTATGGCTACACCTTC,CASGLTGSYGYTF
TRBJ2-2,.,.,TRBV29-1,TGCAGCGTTGAGTTTGGGGGCCACGGGGAGCTGTTTTTT,CSVEFGGHGELFF
TRBJ2-3,TRBD2,.,TRBV7-6,TGTGCCAGCAGCTTAGGGGGACTAGCGGCGACAGATACGCAGTATTTT,CASSLGGLAATDTQYF
TRBJ1-2,.,many,TRBV7-2,TGTGCCAGCAGCTCCCTAAGTAGCTATGGCTACACCTTC,CASSSLSSYGYTF
TRBJ2-3,.,many,TRBV28,TGTGCCAGCAGTCCCGCGTGGGGCGGGGGCACAGATACGCAGTATTTT,CASSPAWGGGTDTQYF
TRBJ2-2,TRBD1,medium-sized,TRBV20-1,TGCAGTGCACAGGGGCGAATCACCGGGGAGCTGTTTTTT,CSAQGRITGELFF
TRBJ2-1,TRBD2,.,TRBV6-2/TRBV6-3,TGTGCCAGCAGTGGGATAGCGGGAGGGCAACGCAATGAGCAGTTCTTC,CASSGIAGGQRNEQFF
TRBJ2-1,TRBD2,few,TRBV2,TGTGCCAGCAGTAAGCGGGGGGCCGGGAGCTCCTACAATGAGCAGTTCTTC,CASSKRGAGSSYNEQFF
TRBJ1-3,.,many,TRBV5-4,TGTGCCACATCACGCGGCTCTGGAAACACCATATATTTT,CATSRGSGNTIYF
TRBJ2-7,TRBD2,many,TRBV6-5,TGTGCCAGCAGTTACGGGACTAGCGGGAGATACGAGCAGTACTTC,CASSYGTSGRYEQYF
TRBJ1-4,.,many,TRBV7-9,TGTGCCAGCAGCCGACAGGCCCGGAATGAAAAACTGTTTTTT,CASSRQARNEKLFF
TRBJ2-3,TRBD2,many,TRBV29-1,TGCAGCGTCGCGGGACTAGCGGTCACAGATACGCAGTATTTT,CSVAGLAVTDTQYF
TRBJ2-2,.,.,TRBV6-6,TGTGCCAGCAGTCACCGACCCGGGTCCTTCACCGGGGAGCTGTTTTTT,CASSHRPGSFTGELFF
TRBJ2-1,.,many,TRBV3-1,TGTGCCAGCAGCCCCCAAACTAGACTAGTTCTTTCACCCGTAAATGAGCAGTTCTTC,CASSPQTRLVLSPVNEQFF
TRBJ2-3,TRBD1,many,TRBV20-1,TGCAGTGCTAGAGATGGGACAGCAATAAACACAGATACGCAGTATTTT,CSARDGTAINTDTQYF
TRBJ1-4,.,.,TRBV6-1,TGTGCCAGCTCCGACATCGCAACTAATGAAAAACTGTTTTTT,CASSDIATNEKLFF
TRBJ2-7,.,many,TRBV4-2,TGTGCCAGCAGCCAAGTAGGCAGGGACTACGAGCAGTACTTC,CASSQVGRDYEQYF
TRBJ1-1,.,many,TRBV20-1,TGCAGTGCTACCAGGCGTAACACTGAAGCTTTCTTT,CSATRRNTEAFF
TRBJ1-1,TRBD1,many,TRBV5-1,TGCGCCAGCAGCTTGGAGACAGGGGCCCGCGCCACTGAAGCTTTCTTT,CASSLETGARATEAFF
TRBJ2-7,TRBD1,many,TRBV6-1,TGTGCCAGCAGTGAGCCGGGACAGGGGTACTACGAGCAGTACTTC,CASSEPGQGYYEQYF
TRBJ2-7,.,many,TRBV24-1,TGTGCCACCAGCAGCGACCTCTACGAGCAGTACTTC,CATSSDLYEQYF
TRBJ1-5,.,.,TRBV28,TGTGCCAGCAGTTTCACTTATCAGCCCCAGCATTTT,CASSFTYQPQHF
TRBJ2-3,.,many,TRBV24-1,TGTGCCACCAGTGATTTACTAGCAGATACGCAGTATTTT,CATSDLLADTQYF
TRBJ2-7,TRBD1,many,TRBV9,TGTGCCAGCAGCGTTCAGACAGGGGGCTACTACGAGCAGTACTTC,CASSVQTGGYYEQYF
TRBJ2-5,.,many,TRBV10-3,TGTGCCATCAGATACAGTGACGAAGAGACCCAGTACTTC,CAIRYSDEETQYF
TRBJ2-3,.,.,TRBV7-9,TGTGCCAGCAGCTTAGGCACCAAGCTAGCCACAGATACGCAGTATTTT,CASSLGTKLATDTQYF
TRBJ2-7,.,many,TRBV12-3/TRBV12-4,TGTGCCAGCAGTTCACCGACCGGCGAGCAGTACTTC,CASSSPTGEQYF
TRBJ2-1,.,many,TRBV6-2/TRBV6-3,TGTGCCAGCAGTTATACTGCAGGGAATGAGCAGTTCTTC,CASSYTAGNEQFF
TRBJ1-3,TRBD1,medium-sized,TRBV10-3,TGTGCCAACGGACAGGGACCGAGCTCTGGAAACACCATATATTTT,CANGQGPSSGNTIYF
TRBJ2-7,.,many,TRBV28,TGTGCCACCGTGAGGGCGGCGTCCTACGAGCAGTACTTC,CATVRAASYEQYF
TRBJ2-7,TRBD2,many,TRBV14,TGTGCCAGCACTCTAAGCGGGGGATCCCGCCACTCCTACGAGCAGTACTTC,CASTLSGGSRHSYEQYF
TRBJ2-1,.,medium-sized,TRBV11-2,TGTGCCAGCAGCTTAGGTCAGGACCAAAGGGGAAATGAGCAGTTCTTC,CASSLGQDQRGNEQFF
TRBJ2-7,.,once,TRBV7-9,TGTGCCAGCACCGGCCGGGACACCCTCACCGAGCAGTACTTC,CASTGRDTLTEQYF
TRBJ2-1,TRBD2,many,TRBV7-9,TGTGCCAGCAGCCTAGGGCGTCTAGCGGCCAATGAGCAGTTCTTC,CASSLGRLAANEQFF
TRBJ2-7,TRBD2,many,TRBV20-1,TGCAGTGCTCCGAAGCTACTAGCGGGAGGGGGCGAGCAGTACTTC,CSAPKLLAGGGEQYF
TRBJ2-4,.,large,TRBV4-1,TGCGCCAGCAGCCAAGGTGCGGACCTAGCCAAAAACATTCAGTACTTC,CASSQGADLAKNIQYF
TRBJ2-7,.,many,TRBV11-2,TGTGCCAGCAGCCGCCCAGGGGCGGGTTCCTACGAGCAGTACTTC,CASSRPGAGSYEQYF
TRBJ2-7,TRBD2,many,TRBV27,TGTGCCAGCAGTTTGGTCGGGAGGTGGACTTACGAGCAGTACTTC,CASSLVGRWTYEQYF
TRBJ1-2,.,many,TRBV6-1,TGTGCCAGCAGTTATACTTCACCCCAGGGGAACTATGGCTACACCTTC,CASSYTSPQGNYGYTF
TRBJ2-5,TRBD2,many,TRBV7-7,TGTGCTAGCAGCTCGGGGGGAGGAGAGACCCAGTACTTC,CASSSGGGETQYF